The text below deals with one T cell receptor beta chain. This clone's antigen is unknown. Base quality data are lacking; no much larger clone is found one base away. The trial excluded patients who had a history of autoimmune disease or were on systemic immunosuppression. Peripheral blood for TCR sequencing was collected from all dose cohorts at baseline, on cycle 4 day 1, and on cycle 7 day 1. The samples were taken from a phase I, first-in-human, multicenter, open-label dose-escalation trial of ivuxolimab. The trial enrolled adults with locally advanced or metastatic head and neck squamous cell, hepatocellular, melanoma or renal cell carcinoma. Before TCR sequencing, CD4+ T cells and CD8+ T cells from peripheral blood were sorted into separate populations. To sequence the TCRbeta CDR3 region, genomic DNA was isolated from the sorted cells. The immunoSEQ Assay was used to sequence the TCRbeta CDR3 regions. Not all clones reach the TCRdb copy of this immuneACCESS table, which keeps in-frame sequences only. Checked studies attribute under half of the gap to unresolved V genes and leave the rest unexplained. This sample has approximately 100,000 clones in its table, and 75% to 95% of those were observed once. Together, the top ten hold approximately 0.48% of the sample.

The data stem from a study of OX40 agonist ivuxolimab in advanced cancers. Describing the broader study: Ivuxolimab, which targeted the costimulatory receptor OX40 (CD134), was an agonistic, fully human IgG2 monoclonal antibody. Of the 50 or so patients in dose escalation, some 20 had hepatocellular carcinoma, some 15 had melanoma, 9 had renal cell carcinoma and 9 had head and neck cancer. In the dose-escalation cohort, around 80% of patients were male, and the mean age was roughly 60 years with a range of roughly 20 to 80. Patients were allowed to have had prior anti-PD-1, anti-PD-L1 or anti-CTLA-4 therapy, and 30% to 40% of the dose-escalation patients had been treated with checkpoint inhibitors. Intravenous ivuxolimab was administered to patients every 2 weeks at six dose levels: 0.01, 0.1, 0.3, 1.5, 3 and 10 mg/kg. Partial responses were achieved by three dose-escalation patients, of whom one had hepatocellular carcinoma and two had cutaneous melanoma. The monotherapy dose-escalation portion (N ≈ 57 patients) of the phase I ivuxolimab trial is reported in the paper. The purpose of peripheral TCRbeta sequencing was to test whether ivuxolimab changed TCR sequence diversity and led to clonal T-cell expansion. Beyond this particular receptor, the publication reports: At doses of 0.1 to 3.0 mg/kg, clonal expansion of both CD4+ and CD8+ blood T cells was observed from baseline to week 6. Which antigens the clonally expanded peripheral T cells were specific for was not determined. In the 0.1-3.0 mg/kg groups, partial responders were among the patients with the lowest normalized peripheral clonal expansion, particularly in CD8+ T cells. After ivuxolimab, CD8+ T cells had more expanded clones than CD4+ T cells on average. Low levels of normalized T-cell clonal expansion were also seen in some nonresponding patients.

The germline V gene yields LGHNA for CDR1 and YSLEER for CDR2. V sheds 4 bases and J sheds 2 bases, leaving 18 bases between their ends. Including the terminal cysteine and phenylalanine, the CDR3 comprises 16 residues. CDR3 DNA only is kept here, 48 bases in frame from base 1. The TCR sequence derives from an adult with an advanced solid tumor such as melanoma, head and neck, liver or kidney cancer. The source was CD4+ or CD8+ T cells sorted from blood, collected in a trial of the OX40 agonist ivuxolimab. The V gene is TRBV4-3 and the J gene is TRBJ2-7; confidence is insufficient to name the D gene. Read as DNA, the sequence is TGCGCCAGCAGCCGGAAAAGCCTGGACCCCGCCTACGAGCAGTACTTC. Its translation is CASSRKSLDPAYEQYF.